These T cell receptor beta chains were read from a single sample in a study of T-cell reconstitution after alpha-beta-depleted transplantation in children. TCRdb fed the PCR reads into MiXCR, producing one record per CDR3 protein. The data contain about 980,000 distinct CDR3 sequences, roughly 29% of them seen just once; the ten biggest clones take up about 28%. This specimen was PBMCs, mostly from graft donor cells, taken 360 days after TCRalphabeta/CD19-depleted stem cell transplant. The source of these receptors is a boy under two years old who had a stem cell transplant for SCID, so the T cells may come from the graft donor. The CDR3 runs from the conserved cysteine through the conserved F or W. Each record gives: V gene, D gene, clone size, J gene, CDR3 protein, CDR3 DNA. A D gene is named only where the DNA matches it firmly. Expanded clones get a size class; other rows say once, few or many, or leave the size out.

v_gene: TRBV28; d_gene: TRBD1; abundance: -; j_gene: TRBJ2-3; CDR3aa: CASSGTGMLDTQYF; CDR3nt: TGTGCCAGCTCCGGGACAGGGATGTTGGATACGCAGTATTTT
v_gene: TRBV18; d_gene: -; abundance: -; j_gene: TRBJ2-2; CDR3aa: CASSFSGTATGELFF; CDR3nt: TGTGCCAGCTCATTTTCAGGGACGGCGACCGGGGAGCTGTTTTTT
v_gene: TRBV18; d_gene: -; abundance: few; j_gene: TRBJ1-1; CDR3aa: CASSPLRVGRDTEAFF; CDR3nt: TGTGCCAGCTCACCACTTCGAGTGGGGAGGGACACTGAAGCTTTCTTT
v_gene: TRBV29-1; d_gene: -; abundance: few; j_gene: TRBJ2-3; CDR3aa: CSAGLQIRTDTQYF; CDR3nt: TGCAGCGCGGGACTTCAGATTCGCACAGATACGCAGTATTTT
v_gene: TRBV5-1; d_gene: -; abundance: few; j_gene: TRBJ2-7; CDR3aa: CASSNLTGTRSYEQYF; CDR3nt: TGCGCCAGCAGCAATTTGACCGGGACAAGATCCTACGAGCAGTACTTC
v_gene: TRBV20-1; d_gene: -; abundance: -; j_gene: TRBJ1-2; CDR3aa: CSAREQADNYGYTF; CDR3nt: TGCAGTGCTAGGGAACAGGCTGATAACTATGGCTACACCTTC
v_gene: TRBV5-1; d_gene: TRBD1; abundance: few; j_gene: TRBJ1-2; CDR3aa: CASSLGTGTYGYTF; CDR3nt: TGCGCCAGCAGCTTGGGGACAGGGACCTATGGCTACACCTTC
v_gene: TRBV12-3/TRBV12-4; d_gene: -; abundance: -; j_gene: TRBJ1-2; CDR3aa: CASSLRAQGRGYGYTF; CDR3nt: TGTGCCAGCAGTTTGAGGGCACAGGGTAGGGGATATGGCTACACCTTC
v_gene: TRBV6-1; d_gene: TRBD2; abundance: few; j_gene: TRBJ2-5; CDR3aa: CASQGEAGETQYF; CDR3nt: TGTGCCAGCCAAGGCGAAGCGGGGGAGACCCAGTACTTC
v_gene: TRBV7-2; d_gene: -; abundance: -; j_gene: TRBJ2-7; CDR3aa: CASSLWGTGTEQYF; CDR3nt: TGTGCCAGCAGCTTATGGGGGACGGGAACCGAGCAGTACTTC
v_gene: TRBV12-3/TRBV12-4; d_gene: -; abundance: -; j_gene: TRBJ1-5; CDR3aa: CASSFWAKQPQHF; CDR3nt: TGTGCCAGCAGTTTTTGGGCCAAACAGCCCCAGCATTTT